This TCR beta chain was recorded in a study (dated by TCRdb to 2021 to 2024). On the study overall, not on this receptor specifically: Further investigation, including longitudinal sampling and assessment of a control group, is stated by the authors to be required.

CDR1 and CDR2, per the germline V gene (reference sequence), are SGHNT and YYREEE. From its cysteine to its phenylalanine, the CDR3 spans 14 amino acids. Of all the DNA, just the CDR3 is kept, 42 bases in frame from base 1. V is clipped by 4 bases and J by 9 bases, and the sequence between their germline boundaries is 19 bases long. Survey-level sequencing on the immunoSEQ platform was used to profile the TCR beta chain repertoires. On the authors' methods: CDR3 amino acid length spectratypes and V-J pairing frequencies were compared, and repertoire diversity was measured with the inverse Simpson index. TCR beta CDR3 sequences were matched against VDJdb to annotate clonotypes specific to SARS-CoV-2, CMV, influenza A and EBV. Here the immuneACCESS table is served through TCRdb, limited to in-frame sequences with V and J called. Missing clones are a known gap in these copies; in checked studies unresolved V genes cover under half, and the rest lacks a known reason. That table furnishes V, J and clone size, whereas the DNA furnished D and trimming. The sample table lists some 70,000 clones, about 93% of them with a count of one. The ten most abundant clones make up 3.5% to 5.5% of the sample.

Comments on this clone: Its antigen remains undetermined. The input lacks base qualities; no much larger clone sits a single base away.

PBMCs were isolated from peripheral blood, and TCR beta sequencing was performed on genomic DNA from unsorted PBMCs. The chain employs TRBV5-4 and TRBJ1-2; the D gene is perhaps TRBD1, from 5 matching bases. The sequencing sample was made of PBMCs. This clonotype was obtained from a man aged 35-49 years with rheumatoid arthritis. CDR3 loop: CASSPQRGRVSYTF. The nucleotide sequence reads TGTGCCAGCAGCCCCCAAAGGGGCAGGGTAAGCTACACCTTC.